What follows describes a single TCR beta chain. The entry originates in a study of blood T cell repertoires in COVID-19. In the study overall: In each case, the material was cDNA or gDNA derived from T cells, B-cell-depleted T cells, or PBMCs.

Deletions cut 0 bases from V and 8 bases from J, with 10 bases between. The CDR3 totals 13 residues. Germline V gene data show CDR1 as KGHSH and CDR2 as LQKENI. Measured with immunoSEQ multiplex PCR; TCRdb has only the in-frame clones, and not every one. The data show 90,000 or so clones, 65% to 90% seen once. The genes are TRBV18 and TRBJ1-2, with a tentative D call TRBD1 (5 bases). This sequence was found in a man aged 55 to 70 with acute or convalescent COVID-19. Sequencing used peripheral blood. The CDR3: CASSPPAGHGYTF. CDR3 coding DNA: TGTGCCAGCTCACCACCGGCAGGGCACGGCTACACCTTC.